The present T cell receptor (beta chain) was sequenced within a study of blood T cell repertoires in COVID-19. Study-level background: Collection of acute and convalescent COVID-19 samples took place in the United States, Italy and Spain. The analysed material was cDNA or gDNA that came from T cells, B-cell-depleted T cells, or PBMCs.

V was pared by 5 bases and J by 13 bases, with 18 bases between. Germline V lookup: CDR1 SGHAT, CDR2 FQNNGV. This CDR3 has 13 residues. Produced via immunoSEQ multiplex PCR; TCRdb's table is partial and in-frame only. Among 55,000 to 80,000 clones listed, roughly four fifths were seen once. The specimen was peripheral blood. The chain carries TRBV11-2 and TRBJ2-1; D may be TRBD2 (6 bases). The origin of this receptor is a woman aged 70-85 years with acute or convalescent COVID-19. CDR3 nucleotide sequence: TGTGCCAGCAGCCAGACTAGTGCCTCTCCCCAGTTCTTC. It is translated as CASSQTSASPQFF.